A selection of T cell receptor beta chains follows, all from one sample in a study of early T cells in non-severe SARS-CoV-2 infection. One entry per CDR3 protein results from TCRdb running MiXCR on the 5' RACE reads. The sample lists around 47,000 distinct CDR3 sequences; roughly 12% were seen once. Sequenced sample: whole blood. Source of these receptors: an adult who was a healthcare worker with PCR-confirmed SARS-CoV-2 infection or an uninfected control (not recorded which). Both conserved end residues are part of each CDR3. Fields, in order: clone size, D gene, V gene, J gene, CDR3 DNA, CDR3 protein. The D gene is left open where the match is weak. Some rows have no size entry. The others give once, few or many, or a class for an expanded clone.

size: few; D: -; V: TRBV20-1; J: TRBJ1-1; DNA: TGCAGTGCTACTTTGGGGTCCACTGAAGCTTTCTTT; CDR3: CSATLGSTEAFF
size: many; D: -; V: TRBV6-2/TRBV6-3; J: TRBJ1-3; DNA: TGTGCCAGCAGTTATAACCGGCGGACAGCGAAGCCCTCTGGAAACACCATATATTTT; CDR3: CASSYNRRTAKPSGNTIYF
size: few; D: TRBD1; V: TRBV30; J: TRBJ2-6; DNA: TGTGCCTGGGCACAGGGGGCGGTCGGGGCCAACGTCCTGACTTTC; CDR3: CAWAQGAVGANVLTF
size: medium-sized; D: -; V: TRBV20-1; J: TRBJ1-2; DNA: TGCAGTGCTAAGGGCGAATTGGAGGATGGCTACACCTTC; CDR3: CSAKGELEDGYTF
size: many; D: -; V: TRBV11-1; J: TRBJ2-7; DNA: TGTGCCAGCAGCCCAAACCGGGACTACGAGCAGTACTTC; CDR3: CASSPNRDYEQYF
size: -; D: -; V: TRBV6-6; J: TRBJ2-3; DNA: TGTGCCAGCAGAACCTCAAGGGGGGCAGATACGCAGTATTTT; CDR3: CASRTSRGADTQYF
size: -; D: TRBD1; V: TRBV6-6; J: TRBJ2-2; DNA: TGTGCCAGCAGTTACGGGGACAGGAACACCGGGGAGCTGTTTTTT; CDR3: CASSYGDRNTGELFF
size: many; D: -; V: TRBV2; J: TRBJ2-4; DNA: TGTGCCAGCAAATCATCCACAGGAGCCAAAAACATTCAGTACTTC; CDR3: CASKSSTGAKNIQYF
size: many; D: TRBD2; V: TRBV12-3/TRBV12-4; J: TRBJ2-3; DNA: TGTGCCAGCAGCCCCGGACTAGCGGGAACGAAAACAGATACGCAGTATTTT; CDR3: CASSPGLAGTKTDTQYF
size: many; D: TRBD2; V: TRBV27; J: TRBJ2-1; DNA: TGTGCCAGCAGTCCCCTAGCGGGAGGCCACAATGAGCAGTTCTTC; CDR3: CASSPLAGGHNEQFF
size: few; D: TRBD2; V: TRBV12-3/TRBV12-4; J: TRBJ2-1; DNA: TGTGCCAGCAGTTTATCCTTAGCGGGGGGCAATGAGCAGTTCTTC; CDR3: CASSLSLAGGNEQFF
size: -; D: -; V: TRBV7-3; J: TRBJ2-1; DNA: TGTGCCAGCAGCCCCATGGGGACTTTAGATGAGCAGTTCTTC; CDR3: CASSPMGTLDEQFF
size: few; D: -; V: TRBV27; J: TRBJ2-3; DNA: TGTGCCAGCAGCTTTACGCAACCGGCAGATACGCAGTATTTT; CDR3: CASSFTQPADTQYF
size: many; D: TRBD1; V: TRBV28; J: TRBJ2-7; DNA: TGTGCCAGCAGTCCGTCCGGAGACAGGGGCTACGAGCAGTACTTC; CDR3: CASSPSGDRGYEQYF
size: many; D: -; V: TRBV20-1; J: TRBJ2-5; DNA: TGCAGTGCTAGAGATTTGCTCAGGCAAGAGACCCAGTACTTC; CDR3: CSARDLLRQETQYF
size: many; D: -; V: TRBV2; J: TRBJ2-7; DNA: TGTGCCAGCAGGAGGGGGGACGGCTCCTACGAGCAGTACTTC; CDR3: CASRRGDGSYEQYF